The clone carrying this T cell receptor (beta chain) was seen at least ten times. The antigen remains undetermined. Each cDNA molecule in the library carried unique molecular identifiers. TCRdb used MiXCR to reprocess the RACE reads, holding one entry per CDR3 protein. The sample yields about 40,000 distinct CDR3 sequences, over 3% seen once. Time point in this sample: patch test 2, 6 weeks after DPC sensitization. Indicated treatment: therapeutic diphenylcyclopropenone sensitization with weekly scalp DPC. Someone pulled total RNA out of unfractionated whole blood. This specimen comes from a study of human T cells and chemical hapten exposure. Study-level findings and limits: The study found that DPC sensitization did not change TCRs above 1 in 1000 frequency.

There are 15 residues in the CDR3. The junction had 4 bases not matched to a gene; V was cut back by 5 bases and J by 1 base. The material sequenced was whole blood, taken in connection with sensitization to the hapten diphenylcyclopropenone (DPC). The chain combines TRBV12-3 or TRBV12-4 with TRBJ2-2; TRBD2 agrees at 7 bases. This TCR was recovered from a man in his forties with alopecia areata. Some clones in this sample may be carry-over from other donors' samples. CDR3 nucleotides: TGTGCCAGCAGTACGGGACTACTGAACACCGGGGAGCTGTTTTTT. Translated, it gives CASSTGLLNTGELFF.